One sample yielded the 11 T cell receptor beta chains listed below, sequenced in a study of blood T cell repertoires in COVID-19. Some clones are missing from TCRdb's copy, which holds only in-frame ones; the method was immunoSEQ multiplex PCR. The sample has a few hundred thousand clones; roughly 77% are singletons. The source material was PBMCs or T cells enriched from blood (not recorded which). The source of these receptors is a man in his forties who had recovered from COVID-19.

The chain is built from TRBV3-1 (or the pseudogene TRBV3-2) and TRBJ1-2; 10 nucleotides line up with TRBD1. Unmatched junction bases numbered 13, after V lost 1 base and J lost 14 bases. Germline CDR1 is LGHDT and CDR2 is YNNKEL (reference sequence). This CDR3 contains 15 residues. CDR3 bases: TGTGCCAGCAGCCAAGCCCCGGGACAGGGGAGTCACGAAACCTTC. Translated: CASSQAPGQGSHETF.

The chain combines TRBV5-1 with TRBJ1-1, with a tentative D call TRBD1 (5 bases). The CDR3 length is 13 residues. Looked up from germline, CDR1 is SGHRS and CDR2 is YFSETQ. With 5 bases removed from V and 4 bases from J, the gap between germline ends came to 12 bases. This CDR3 is CASSPTDTTEAFF. The CDR3 nucleotides read TGCGCCAGCAGTCCGACAGACACCACTGAAGCTTTCTTT. The whole variable domain, remainder taken from reference TRBV5-1 and TRBJ1-1, is KAGVTQTPRYLIKTRGQQVTLSCSPISGHRSVSWYQQTPGQGLQFLFEYFSETQRNKGNFPGRFSGRQFSNSRSEMNVSTLELGDSALYLCASSPTDTTEAFFGQGTRLTVV.

The CDR3 nucleotides are TGTGCCAGCACCTCGGACAGGGACTATGGCTACACCTTC. Translated, it gives CASTSDRDYGYTF. The chain couples TRBV12-3 or TRBV12-4 to TRBJ1-2; 8 nucleotides match TRBD1. The CDR3 is 13 amino acids. J lost 3 bases, V lost 7 bases, and 4 bases had no gene match.

The J gene is TRBJ1-3, the V gene TRBV7-3, with D possibly TRBD1 on 5 matching bases. Germline values: CDR1 SGHTA, CDR2 FQGTGA. Trimming pared 5 bases from V and 6 bases from J, leaving 14 bases between. CDR3 length equals 14 residues. The CDR3 DNA follows: TGTGCCAGCAGCCGGGGCGGGGGAGAAAACACCATATATTTT. Translated: CASSRGGGENTIYF.

This clone has just a few counts. V and J are TRBV5-4 and TRBJ2-2, with a tentative D call TRBD1 (5 bases). The V gene lost 2 bases and the J gene lost 6 bases, with 8 bases spanning the gap. The CDR3 covers 13 residues. Per germline, CDR1 SGHNT and CDR2 YYREEE (reference sequence). The CDR3 region is CASSFQGSGELFF. CDR3 bases: TGTGCCAGCAGCTTCCAGGGTTCCGGGGAGCTGTTTTTT.

The table lists this clone with a count of one. The chain recombines TRBV7-2 with TRBJ1-5; D unresolved. V lost 5 bases and J 2 bases, leaving 10 bases between the germline ends. The CDR3 length is 14 residues. Germline CDR1 reads SGHTA; CDR2 reads FQGNSA. The CDR3 loop is CASSRPGGNQPQHF. The CDR3 DNA is TGTGCCAGCAGCCGCCCCGGGGGCAATCAGCCCCAGCATTTT.

The chain is built from TRBV2 and TRBJ1-2; a weak D match, TRBD1 (5 bases). From germline, CDR1 is SNHLY and CDR2 FYNNEI. This CDR3 comprises 12 residues. V dropped 6 bases and J dropped 5 bases, with 10 bases sitting between them. The CDR3 reads CASRRTPYGYTF. CDR3 DNA: TGTGCCAGCAGGCGGACACCTTATGGCTACACCTTC.

This clone showed up just once. The gene calls are TRBV7-9 and TRBJ2-5; 7 bases map to TRBD2. This CDR3 has 16 amino acids. CDR1 is SEHNR, CDR2 FQNEAQ, per germline (reference sequence). V shed 2 bases and J 1 base; nucleotides not matched to a gene: 7. DNA for the CDR3: TGTGCCAGCAGCTTAAGTGGAGGCGGGGGCCAAGAGACCCAGTACTTC. It specifies CASSLSGGGGQETQYF. The full variable domain, in which reference TRBV7-9 and TRBJ2-5 provide the parts outside the CDR3, is DTGVSQNPRHKITKRGQNVTFRCDPISEHNRLYWYRQTLGQGPEFLTYFQNEAQLEKSRLLSDRFSAERPKGSFSTLEIQRTEQGDSAMYLCASSLSGGGGQETQYFGPGTRLLVL.

The rearrangement joins TRBV5-1 to TRBJ2-5; the match to TRBD2 covers 10 bases. Losses at the gene ends were 3 bases for V and 5 bases for J; bases not matched to a gene: 7. The CDR3 has 15 residues. Germline V lookup: CDR1 SGHRS, CDR2 YFSETQ. The chain's CDR3 is CASSSSSGSRETQYF. CDR3 nucleotides: TGCGCCAGCAGCTCTTCTAGCGGGAGTAGGGAGACCCAGTACTTC.

V and J are TRBV15 and TRBJ1-6; the D is unclear. The CDR3 sequence is 17 residues long. The germline V and J ends were trimmed by 0 bases and 6 bases, with 15 bases remaining between them. Germline V CDR1 and CDR2: LNHNV, YYDKDF (reference sequence). CDR3 coding DNA: TGTGCCACCAGCAGAGATCCCCCTACCGCCCTTAATTCACCCCTCCACTTT. It specifies CATSRDPPTALNSPLHF.

The chain joins TRBV3-1 (or the pseudogene TRBV3-2) to TRBJ2-2; the D gene is possibly TRBD1 (5 bases). Deletions cut 4 bases from V and 6 bases from J, with 15 bases between. The V gene's germline CDR1 is LGHDT and CDR2 YNNKEL (reference sequence). The CDR3 totals 15 residues. CDR3 bases: TGTGCCAGCAGCCGGAGACAGTCCCTTTCCGGGGAGCTGTTTTTT. Residues: CASSRRQSLSGELFF.